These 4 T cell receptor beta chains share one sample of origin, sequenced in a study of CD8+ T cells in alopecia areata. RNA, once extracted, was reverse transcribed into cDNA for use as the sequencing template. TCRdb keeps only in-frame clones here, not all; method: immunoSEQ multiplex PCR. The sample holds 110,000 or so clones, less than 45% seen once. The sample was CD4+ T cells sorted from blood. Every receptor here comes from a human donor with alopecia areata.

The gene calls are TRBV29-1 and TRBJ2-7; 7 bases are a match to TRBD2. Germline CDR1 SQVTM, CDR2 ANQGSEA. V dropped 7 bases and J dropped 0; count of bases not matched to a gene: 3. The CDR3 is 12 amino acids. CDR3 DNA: TGCAGCGCCGGGGAGGGCTCCTACGAGCAGTACTTC. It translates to CSAGEGSYEQYF.

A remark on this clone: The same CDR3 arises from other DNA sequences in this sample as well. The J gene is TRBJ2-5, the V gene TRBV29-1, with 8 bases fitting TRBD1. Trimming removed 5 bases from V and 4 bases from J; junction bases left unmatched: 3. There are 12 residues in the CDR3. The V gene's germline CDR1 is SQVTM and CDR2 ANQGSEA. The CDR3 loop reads CSVSQGGETQYF. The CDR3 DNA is TGCAGCGTTTCACAGGGGGGAGAGACCCAGTACTTC.

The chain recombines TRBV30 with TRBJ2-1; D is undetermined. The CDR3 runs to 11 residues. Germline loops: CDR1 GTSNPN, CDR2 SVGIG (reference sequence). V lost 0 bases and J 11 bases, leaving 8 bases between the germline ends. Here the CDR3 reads CAWSVSRKQFF. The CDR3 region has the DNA TGTGCCTGGAGTGTTTCTAGGAAGCAGTTCTTC.

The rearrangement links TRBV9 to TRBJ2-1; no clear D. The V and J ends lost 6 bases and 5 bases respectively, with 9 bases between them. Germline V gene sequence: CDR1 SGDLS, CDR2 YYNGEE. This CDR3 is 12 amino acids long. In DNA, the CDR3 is TGTGCCAGCAAAGGCCCAGACAATGAGCAGTTCTTC. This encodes CASKGPDNEQFF.